These T cell receptor beta chains were read from a single sample in a study of shared clonotypes between healthy human individuals. Clones were read by immunoSEQ multiplex PCR, and TCRdb kept only the in-frame ones, dropping some. The sample holds hundreds of thousands of clones, about 74% seen once. The sample comprised memory CD4+ T cells sorted from blood. The receptors were sampled from a woman in her 30s in good health. CDR3s include the opening cysteine and the closing phenylalanine or tryptophan. Each record gives: J gene, clone size, V gene, CDR3 length, D gene, CDR3 protein, CDR3 DNA. A D gene is named only where the DNA matches it firmly. A row's size may be missing; if present it is once, few, many or a size class.

>TRBJ2-1|-|TRBV6-5|13|TRBD2
CASKAGGHNEQFF
TGTGCCAGCAAAGCGGGAGGGCACAATGAGCAGTTCTTC
>TRBJ1-2|few|TRBV18|13|-
CASSPQGLYGYTF
TGTGCCAGCTCACCACAAGGGTTATATGGCTACACCTTC
>TRBJ2-7|-|TRBV6-4|14|-
CASRVEDVSYEQYF
TGTGCCAGCAGGGTGGAAGACGTTTCCTACGAGCAGTACTTC
>TRBJ2-3|-|TRBV2|15|-
CASSEGTGRVDTQYF
TGTGCCAGCAGTGAAGGAACAGGCCGGGTAGATACGCAGTATTTT
>TRBJ1-2|-|TRBV2|15|-
CASSTQGTRTYGYTF
TGTGCCAGCAGCACTCAGGGGACACGAACCTATGGCTACACCTTC
>TRBJ2-7|-|TRBV28|15|-
CASMGASTKGYEQYF
TGTGCCAGCATGGGTGCATCAACCAAAGGCTACGAGCAGTACTTC
>TRBJ2-5|-|TRBV5-1|14|-
CASSSVLGAETQYF
TGCGCCAGCAGCTCGGTCTTGGGCGCAGAGACCCAGTACTTC
>TRBJ1-2|-|TRBV18|15|-
CASSPLDKANYGYTF
TGTGCCAGCTCACCTCTGGATAAAGCTAACTATGGCTACACCTTC
>TRBJ2-7|-|TRBV11-1|15|-
CASSLQTGFFYEQYF
TGTGCCAGCAGCCTCCAGACAGGATTTTTCTACGAGCAGTACTTC
>TRBJ2-5|-|TRBV9|17|TRBD2
CASSADLAGGLGETQYF
TGTGCCAGCAGCGCAGACCTAGCGGGAGGGTTGGGTGAGACCCAGTACTTC
>TRBJ2-2|-|TRBV4-1|15|-
CASSHPLGNTGELFF
TGCGCCAGCAGCCACCCCCTCGGGAACACCGGGGAGCTGTTTTTT
>TRBJ1-4|-|TRBV13|14|-
CASSSREVGEKLFF
TGTGCCAGCAGCTCCAGGGAGGTGGGTGAAAAACTGTTTTTT
>TRBJ1-1|few|TRBV5-4|16|-
CASSEGAGSWNTEAFF
TGTGCCAGCAGCGAAGGAGCGGGCAGCTGGAACACTGAAGCTTTCTTT
>TRBJ2-5|-|TRBV5-1|14|-
CASSKDRSEETQYF
TGCGCCAGCAGCAAGGACAGATCAGAAGAGACCCAGTACTTC
>TRBJ2-7|-|TRBV6-4|13|-
CASSQPRSYEQYF
TGTGCCAGCAGTCAACCCAGGAGCTACGAGCAGTACTTC
>TRBJ2-6|few|TRBV4-1|20|-
CASSQDGQGVVSTGANVLTF
TGCGCCAGCAGCCAAGATGGGCAGGGAGTGGTCTCCACTGGGGCCAACGTCCTGACTTTC
>TRBJ2-7|-|TRBV10-3|13|-
CAIRNRDLLEQYF
TGTGCCATCAGAAACAGGGACCTGCTCGAGCAGTACTTC
>TRBJ1-5|once|TRBV6-5|15|-
CASSYTGLGNQPQHF
TGTGCCAGCAGTTACACGGGGCTGGGCAATCAGCCCCAGCATTTT
>TRBJ1-3|once|TRBV4-2|16|-
CASSQGRGAAGNTIYF
TGTGCCAGCAGCCAAGGGCGGGGGGCGGCTGGAAACACCATATATTTT
>TRBJ1-1|-|TRBV2|13|-
CASSDWMNTEAFF
TGTGCCAGCAGTGATTGGATGAACACTGAAGCTTTCTTT
>TRBJ1-5|-|TRBV2|15|-
CASRGRGLFNQPQHF
TGTGCCAGCAGGGGGAGGGGTCTCTTCAATCAGCCCCAGCATTTT
>TRBJ1-3|-|TRBV2|15|-
CASSRDPFSGNTIYF
TGTGCCAGCAGTCGGGACCCTTTCTCTGGAAACACCATATATTTT
>TRBJ2-1|-|TRBV11-2|15|TRBD2
CASSLQLAGANEQFF
TGTGCCAGCAGCTTACAACTAGCGGGAGCCAATGAGCAGTTCTTC
>TRBJ2-6|-|TRBV14|19|TRBD1
CASSQDLGQGVSGANVLTF
TGTGCCAGCAGCCAAGATCTGGGACAGGGTGTCTCTGGGGCCAACGTCCTGACTTTC
>TRBJ2-5|-|TRBV28|15|TRBD2
CASRPLAGAVETQYF
TGTGCCAGCAGACCTCTAGCGGGAGCGGTGGAGACCCAGTACTTC
>TRBJ2-7|many|TRBV19|13|-
CASSRLDLGEQYF
TGTGCCAGTAGTCGACTAGACTTGGGAGAGCAGTACTTC